The T cell receptor (beta chain) under discussion was sequenced for a study of control samples from healthy donors and cancer patients. The assay was immunoSEQ multiplex PCR, and TCRdb's table has in-frame clones only and misses some. This sample contains around 190,000 clones. The sample consisted of blood. This TCR derives from a woman in her thirties in good health.

CDR3 sequence reads: CASSESWTARLQYF. In nucleotides, the CDR3 is TGCGCCAGCAGTGAGTCGTGGACAGCGAGACTTCAGTACTTC. The rearrangement joins TRBV10-1 to TRBJ2-4; a possible D gene is TRBD1 (6 bases). Germline values: CDR1 WNHNN, CDR2 SYGVQD (reference sequence). This CDR3 has 14 residues. The V and J ends lost 0 bases and 11 bases respectively, with 14 bases between them.